What follows are 22 T cell receptor beta chains derived from one specimen sequenced in a study of T-cell reconstitution after alpha-beta-depleted transplantation in children. A TCRbeta library incorporating unique molecular identifiers was prepared. One entry per CDR3 protein results from TCRdb running MiXCR on the PCR reads. The sample shows fewer than 250,000 distinct CDR3 sequences, over 15% of them seen only once. The input for sequencing was PBMCs, mostly from graft donor cells, taken 360 days after TCRalphabeta/CD19-depleted stem cell transplant. The source is a male patient aged 2-15 years who had a stem cell transplant for acute lymphoblastic leukemia, so the T cells may come from the graft donor.

This clonotype turned up a few times. The CDR3 nucleotides read TGTGCCAGCAGCCAAGATCGGGGGTACAACCTGAACACTGAAGCTTTCTTT. Residues: CASSQDRGYNLNTEAFF. This chain uses TRBV3-1 with TRBJ1-1; TRBD1 might be the D (5 bases). The CDR3 is 17 amino acids. V gave up 0 bases and J gave up 0 bases, with 14 bases separating them. From germline, CDR1 is LGHDT and CDR2 YNNKEL (reference sequence).

The chain uses TRBV5-5 and TRBJ2-3; D not certain. Looked up from germline, CDR1 is SGHKS and CDR2 is YYEKEE (reference sequence). V was shortened by 1 base and J by 2 bases, with 14 bases between the two germline ends. The CDR3 runs 16 residues. The CDR3 nucleotides read TGTGCCAGCAGCTTGAAACTCATGGGGTTCACAGATACGCAGTATTTT. It yields the protein CASSLKLMGFTDTQYF. The whole variable domain, remainder taken from reference TRBV5-5 and TRBJ2-3, is DAGVTQSPTHLIKTRGQQVTLRCSPISGHKSVSWYQQVLGQGPQFIFQYYEKEERGRGNFPDRFSARQFPNYSSELNVNALLLGDSALYLCASSLKLMGFTDTQYFGPGTRLTVL.

The chain employs TRBV12-3 or TRBV12-4 and TRBJ2-7; TRBD1 agrees at 8 bases. The junction had 12 bases not matched to a gene; V was cut back by 5 bases and J by 0 bases. The CDR3 covers 17 residues. CDR3 loop: CASSPDRGNEGSYEQYF. Written as DNA, the CDR3 is TGTGCCAGCAGTCCCGACAGGGGAAACGAGGGCTCCTACGAGCAGTACTTC.

A few counts support this clonotype. The chain has TRBV12-3 or TRBV12-4 and TRBJ2-1; D may be TRBD2 (6 bases). Between the trimmed V and J ends, which lost 2 bases and 7 bases, there was a span of 18 bases. CDR3 size: 16 residues. The CDR3 region is CASSLLTTLAPNEQFF. DNA of the CDR3: TGTGCCAGCAGTTTACTCACGACACTAGCCCCTAATGAGCAGTTCTTC.

The chain employs TRBV7-8 and TRBJ2-7; the match to TRBD2 covers 7 bases. CDR1 is SGHVS, CDR2 FQNEAQ, per germline. V lost 5 bases and J lost 7; bases outside the gene matches: 8. CDR3 size: 13 residues. The CDR3 sequence is CASSQNKRGEQYF. In DNA form, the CDR3 reads TGTGCCAGCAGCCAAAATAAGCGGGGAGAGCAGTACTTC.

A few counts support this clonotype. The chain has TRBV5-1 and TRBJ2-3, with 11 bases identical to TRBD2. The length of the CDR3 is 17 residues. With 0 bases clipped from V and 5 bases from J, the junction kept 8 bases outside the gene matches. Germline V CDR1 and CDR2: SGHRS, YFSETQ. CDR3 loop: CASSLGSGGAQEDTQYF. CDR3 DNA: TGCGCCAGCAGCTTGGGTAGCGGGGGGGCCCAGGAAGATACGCAGTATTTT.

The J gene is TRBJ1-5, the V gene TRBV20-1; perhaps TRBD1 as D (6 bases). CDR1 and CDR2 (germline): DFQATT, SNEGSKA (reference sequence). The CDR3 runs to 19 residues. Trimming removed 8 bases from V and 2 bases from J, with 31 bases in between. CDR3 coding DNA: TGCAGTCCCACCCCAAACGAAACAGGGTTGCAGAGCGGCAATCAGCCCCAGCATTTT. Amino acids: CSPTPNETGLQSGNQPQHF.

V usage is TRBV2 and J usage is TRBJ2-7; TRBD1 or TRBD2 may be the D gene (5 bases each). Germline values: CDR1 SNHLY, CDR2 FYNNEI. Between the trimmed V and J ends, which lost 8 bases and 0 bases, there was a span of 26 bases. The CDR3 has 18 residues. Here the CDR3 reads CASGSSRQLGESSYEQYF. CDR3 coding DNA: TGTGCCAGCGGGTCGAGTAGACAGTTGGGGGAAAGCTCCTACGAGCAGTACTTC.

In this sample, this clonotype turned up a few times. V and J are TRBV3-1 and TRBJ1-5; D call uncertain. Germline lookup yields CDR1 LGHDT and CDR2 YNNKEL (reference sequence). This CDR3 contains 14 residues. V was shortened by 0 bases and J by 11 bases, with 14 bases between the two germline ends. CDR3 loop: CASSQDNRAMAQHF. As DNA, the CDR3 is TGTGCCAGCAGCCAAGACAACAGAGCTATGGCCCAGCATTTT.

A few counts support this clonotype. The chain carries TRBV30 and TRBJ1-3; D unresolved. In germline, CDR1 is GTSNPN, CDR2 SVGIG (reference sequence). Trimming stripped 0 bases from V and 0 bases from J, with 6 bases between. The CDR3 runs 14 residues. The CDR3 bases are TGTGCCTGGAGTGTCGGCTTCTCTGGAAACACCATATATTTT. Its translation is CAWSVGFSGNTIYF.

The chain employs TRBV9 and TRBJ2-4; no clear D. CDR3 length equals 17 residues. From germline, CDR1 is SGDLS and CDR2 YYNGEE. V was clipped by 3 bases and J by 0 bases, with 16 bases between them. Here the CDR3 reads CASSAFLSVGAKNIQYF. The CDR3 nucleotides are TGTGCCAGCAGCGCCTTCCTTAGTGTGGGAGCCAAAAACATTCAGTACTTC.

This chain links TRBV11-2 with TRBJ1-1; no clear D gene. Germline loops: CDR1 SGHAT, CDR2 FQNNGV. Trimming took 0 bases from V and 0 from J, leaving 8 bases between them. The CDR3 length is 15 residues. The CDR3 reads CASSLDLPMNTEAFF. Written as DNA, the CDR3 is TGTGCCAGCAGCTTAGATCTGCCTATGAACACTGAAGCTTTCTTT.

V gene TRBV7-2 combines with J gene TRBJ2-7; TRBD2 aligns across 10 bases. Losses at the gene ends were 5 bases for V and 5 bases for J; bases not matched to a gene: 12. From germline, CDR1 is SGHTA and CDR2 FQGNSA. This CDR3 spans 16 amino acids. CDR3 coding DNA: TGTGCCAGCAGCCAACCGGGGACTAGCGTTATGAACGAGCAGTACTTC. It yields the protein CASSQPGTSVMNEQYF.

In this sample, this clonotype turned up a few times. The rearrangement links TRBV12-3 or TRBV12-4 to TRBJ2-2, with a weak D call TRBD1 (6 bases). CDR3 length: 18 residues. V was cut by 6 bases and J by 5 bases, with 25 bases left in between. This chain's CDR3 is CASSFPQRVARGTGELFF. In DNA form, the CDR3 reads TGTGCCAGCAGCTTCCCACAAAGAGTCGCAAGGGGGACCGGGGAGCTGTTTTTT.

A few counts support this clonotype. The chain combines TRBV4-3 with TRBJ1-1; no clear D. CDR1 and CDR2 from the germline V gene are LGHNA and YSLEER. The CDR3 length is 17 residues. Trimming left V 0 bases short and J 6 bases short, with 20 bases between. The CDR3 DNA reads TGCGCCAGCAGCCAAGATTTCATCTTTGTGGGTGCGCCTGAAGCTTTCTTT. Amino acid sequence: CASSQDFIFVGAPEAFF.

V gene TRBV13 combines with J gene TRBJ2-7; D is perhaps TRBD1 or TRBD2 (5 bases each). Trimming took 8 bases from V and 5 from J, leaving 19 bases between them. The CDR3 totals 14 residues. The V gene's germline CDR1 is PRHDT and CDR2 FYEKMQ (reference sequence). The CDR3: CASERRGASHEQYF. As DNA, the CDR3 is TGTGCCAGCGAAAGACGAGGGGCCTCTCACGAGCAGTACTTC.

The CDR3 loop is CASRTVATNYGYTF. In DNA, the CDR3 is TGTGCCAGTAGGACCGTGGCCACTAACTATGGCTACACCTTC. The rearrangement links TRBV19 to TRBJ1-2; no clear D. The germline V gene has CDR1 LNHDA and CDR2 SQIVND (reference sequence). This CDR3 contains 14 residues. V gave up 6 bases and J gave up 0 bases, with 11 bases separating them.

The chain employs TRBV30 and TRBJ2-7; TRBD1 is a possible D gene (6 bases). The CDR3 contains 13 residues. V lost 3 bases and J 4 bases, leaving 13 bases between the germline ends. The germline V gene encodes CDR1 GTSNPN and CDR2 SVGIG (reference sequence). The CDR3 here is CAWRRTVLYEQYF. The CDR3 nucleotides read TGTGCCTGGAGGAGGACAGTCCTATACGAGCAGTACTTC.

In this sample, this clonotype turned up a few times. The CDR3 DNA is TGTGCCAGCAGTACCATCAGGATCGGGGTTCCCTACGAGCAGTACTTC. This gives the protein CASSTIRIGVPYEQYF. The rearrangement uses TRBV6-2 or TRBV6-3 and TRBJ2-7, with D possibly being TRBD2 (5 bases). V was cut by 5 bases and J by 2 bases, with 19 bases left in between. CDR1 is MNHEY and CDR2 is SVGEGT in the germline V gene. This CDR3 spans 16 amino acids.

The chain combines TRBV4-2 with TRBJ2-5, with 8 bases identical to TRBD2. Germline values: CDR1 LGHNA, CDR2 YNFKEQ. CDR3 length: 15 residues. The J segment lost 5 bases and the V segment lost 1 base, leaving 6 bases of the junction unmatched. This CDR3 reads CASSQGWRGAETQYF. CDR3 in DNA: TGTGCCAGCAGCCAAGGTTGGCGGGGGGCGGAGACCCAGTACTTC.

This clonotype has only a few counts. This sequence joins TRBV4-3 and TRBJ1-4; D remains ambiguous. The CDR3 is made up of 15 amino acids. Germline CDR1 and CDR2: LGHNA and YSLEER. V lost 0 bases and J 6 bases, leaving 11 bases between the germline ends. CDR3 DNA sequence: TGCGCCAGCAGCCAAGATGAGGGTGGGGATGAAAAACTGTTTTTT. It codes for CASSQDEGGDEKLFF.

This clonotype was counted between two and nine times. The gene calls are TRBV12-3 or TRBV12-4 and TRBJ2-3, with 9 bases identical to TRBD2. The V and J ends lost 5 bases and 5 bases, in that order; junction bases with no gene match: 8. The CDR3 is made up of 15 amino acids. CDR3 nucleotides: TGTGCCAGCAGTCCTCTAGCGGGGCTCAGAGATACGCAGTATTTT. Encoded protein: CASSPLAGLRDTQYF.